This T cell receptor beta chain comes out of a study of blood T cell repertoires in COVID-19. V lost 1 base, J lost 0 bases, and 16 bases lay in between. The CDR3 totals 17 residues. Germline CDR1 is SGHDN and CDR2 is FVKESK. Profiling relied on immunoSEQ multiplex PCR, and the TCRdb table lists in-frame clones only, not all of them. In the table there are 200,000 to 300,000 clones, approximately 86% of which are singletons. This sequence originates from a woman aged 60 to 75 with COVID-19, enrolled during active disease. Specimen: peripheral blood. The chain uses TRBV14 and TRBJ2-7, with D perhaps matching TRBD1 (6 bases). The CDR3 nucleotides read TGTGCCAGCAGCCAAGGTTATCAGGGGCCATCCTCCTACGAGCAGTACTTC. Protein sequence: CASSQGYQGPSSYEQYF.